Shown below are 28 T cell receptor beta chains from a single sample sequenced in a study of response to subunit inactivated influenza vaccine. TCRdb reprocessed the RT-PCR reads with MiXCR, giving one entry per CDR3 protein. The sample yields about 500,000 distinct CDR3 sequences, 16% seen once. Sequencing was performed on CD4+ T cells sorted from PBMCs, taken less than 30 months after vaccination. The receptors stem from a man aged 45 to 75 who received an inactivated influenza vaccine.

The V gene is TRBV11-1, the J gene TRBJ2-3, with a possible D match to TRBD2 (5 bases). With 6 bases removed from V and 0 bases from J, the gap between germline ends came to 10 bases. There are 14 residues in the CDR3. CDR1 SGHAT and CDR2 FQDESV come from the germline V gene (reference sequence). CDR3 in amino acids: CASRTGSSTDTQYF. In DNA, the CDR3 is TGTGCCAGCAGGACGGGGAGTAGCACAGATACGCAGTATTTT.

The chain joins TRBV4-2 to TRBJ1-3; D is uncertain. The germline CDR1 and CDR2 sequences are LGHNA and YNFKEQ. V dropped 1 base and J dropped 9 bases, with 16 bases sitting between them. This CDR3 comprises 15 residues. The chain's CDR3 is CASSQVEAPRGTIYF. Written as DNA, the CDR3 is TGTGCCAGCAGCCAAGTAGAGGCACCGCGGGGCACCATATATTTT.

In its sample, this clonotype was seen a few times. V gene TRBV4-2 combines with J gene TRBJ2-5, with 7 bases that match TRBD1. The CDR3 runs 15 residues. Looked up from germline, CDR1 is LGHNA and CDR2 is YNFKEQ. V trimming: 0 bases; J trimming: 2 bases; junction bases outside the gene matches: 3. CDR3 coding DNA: TGTGCCAGCAGCCAAGATGGGGGACAGCAAGAGACCCAGTACTTC. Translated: CASSQDGGQQETQYF.

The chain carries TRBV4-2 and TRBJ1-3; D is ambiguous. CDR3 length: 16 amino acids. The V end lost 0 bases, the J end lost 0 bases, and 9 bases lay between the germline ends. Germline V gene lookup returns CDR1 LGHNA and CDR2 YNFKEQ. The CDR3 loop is CASSQDPLFSGNTIYF. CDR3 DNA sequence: TGTGCCAGCAGCCAAGATCCCCTATTCTCTGGAAACACCATATATTTT.

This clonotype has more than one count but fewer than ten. CDR3 nucleotide sequence: TGTGCCACCAGTGATTTGGTGGGACAGGGGGCCTTGTCAGATACGCAGTATTTT. Amino acid sequence: CATSDLVGQGALSDTQYF. The chain recombines TRBV24-1 with TRBJ2-3; 12 bases fit TRBD1. The CDR3 has 18 residues. V shed 0 bases, J shed 4 bases, and the junction held 7 bases outside the gene matches. Germline-derived CDR1 and CDR2 are KGHDR and SFDVKD.

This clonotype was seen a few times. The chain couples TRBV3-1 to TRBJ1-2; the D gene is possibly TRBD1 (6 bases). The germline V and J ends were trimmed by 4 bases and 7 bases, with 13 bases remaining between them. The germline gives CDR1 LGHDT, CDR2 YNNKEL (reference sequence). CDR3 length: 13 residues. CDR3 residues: CASSLRGDRGYTF. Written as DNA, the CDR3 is TGTGCCAGCAGCCTAAGGGGGGATCGTGGCTACACCTTC.

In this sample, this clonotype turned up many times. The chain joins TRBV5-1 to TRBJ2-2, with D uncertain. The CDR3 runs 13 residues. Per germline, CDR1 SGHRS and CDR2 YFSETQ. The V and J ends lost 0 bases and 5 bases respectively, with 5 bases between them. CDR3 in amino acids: CASSLGWTGELFF. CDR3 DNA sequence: TGCGCCAGCAGCTTGGGGTGGACCGGGGAGCTGTTTTTT.

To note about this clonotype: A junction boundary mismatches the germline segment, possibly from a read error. CDR3 nucleotide sequence: TGTACCAGCAGCCAAGAGGGTACCAACACTGAAGCTTTCTTT. Translating gives CTSSQEGTNTEAFF. This chain links TRBV4-2 with TRBJ1-1, with D unclear. Germline CDR1 reads LGHNA; CDR2 reads YNFKEQ. The CDR3 has 14 residues.

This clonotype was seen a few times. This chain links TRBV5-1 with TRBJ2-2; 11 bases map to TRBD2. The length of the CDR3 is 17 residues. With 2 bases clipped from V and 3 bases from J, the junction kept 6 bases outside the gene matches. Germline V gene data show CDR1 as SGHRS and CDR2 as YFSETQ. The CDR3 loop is CASSLPGLAVYTGELFF. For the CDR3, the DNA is TGCGCCAGCAGCTTACCGGGACTAGCGGTTTACACCGGGGAGCTGTTTTTT. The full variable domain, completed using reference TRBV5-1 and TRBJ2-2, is KAGVTQTPRYLIKTRGQQVTLSCSPISGHRSVSWYQQTPGQGLQFLFEYFSETQRNKGNFPGRFSGRQFSNSRSEMNVSTLELGDSALYLCASSLPGLAVYTGELFFGEGSRLTVL.

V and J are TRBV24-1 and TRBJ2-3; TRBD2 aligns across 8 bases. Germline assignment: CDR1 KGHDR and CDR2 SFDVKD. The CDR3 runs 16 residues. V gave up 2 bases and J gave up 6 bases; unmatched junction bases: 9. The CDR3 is CATSDSGTRGTDTQYF. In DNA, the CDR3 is TGTGCCACCAGTGATTCCGGGACTAGGGGTACCGATACGCAGTATTTT.

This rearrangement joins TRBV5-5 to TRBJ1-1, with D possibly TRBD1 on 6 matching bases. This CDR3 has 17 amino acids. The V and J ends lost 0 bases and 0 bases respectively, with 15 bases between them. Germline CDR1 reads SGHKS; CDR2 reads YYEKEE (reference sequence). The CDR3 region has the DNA TGTGCCAGCAGCTTGGCCTGGGCAGGGGAGGTGAACACTGAAGCTTTCTTT. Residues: CASSLAWAGEVNTEAFF.

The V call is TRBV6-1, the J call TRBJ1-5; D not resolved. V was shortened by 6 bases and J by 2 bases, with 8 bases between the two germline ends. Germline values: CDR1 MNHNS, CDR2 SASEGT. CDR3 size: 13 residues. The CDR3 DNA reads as TGTGCCAGCAGACTCAACGGCAATCAGCCCCAGCATTTT. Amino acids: CASRLNGNQPQHF.

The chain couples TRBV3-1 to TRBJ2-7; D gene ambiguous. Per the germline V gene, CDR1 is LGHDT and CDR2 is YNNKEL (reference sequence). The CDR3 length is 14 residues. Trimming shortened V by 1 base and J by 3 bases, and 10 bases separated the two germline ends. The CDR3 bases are TGTGCCAGCAGCCAAGGTGCGGCAAACTACGAGCAGTACTTC. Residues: CASSQGAANYEQYF.

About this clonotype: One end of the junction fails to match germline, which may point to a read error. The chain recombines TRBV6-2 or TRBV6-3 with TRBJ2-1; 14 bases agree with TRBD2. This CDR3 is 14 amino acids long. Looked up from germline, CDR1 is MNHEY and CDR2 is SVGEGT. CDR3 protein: CASRGGLAGGSSIF. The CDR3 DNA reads TGTGCCAGCAGGGGAGGACTAGCGGGGGGCTCTTCCATCTTC.

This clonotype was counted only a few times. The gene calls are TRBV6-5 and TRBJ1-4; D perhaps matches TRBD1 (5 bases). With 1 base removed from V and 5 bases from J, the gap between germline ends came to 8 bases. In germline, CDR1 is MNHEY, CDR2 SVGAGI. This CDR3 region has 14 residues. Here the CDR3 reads CASSYLGENEKLFF. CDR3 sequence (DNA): TGTGCCAGCAGTTACTTAGGGGAAAATGAAAAACTGTTTTTT.

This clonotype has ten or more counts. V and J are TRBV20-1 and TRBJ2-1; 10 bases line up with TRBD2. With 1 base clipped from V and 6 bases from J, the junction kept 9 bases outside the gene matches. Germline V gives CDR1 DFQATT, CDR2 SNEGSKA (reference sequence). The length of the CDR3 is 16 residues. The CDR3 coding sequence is TGCAGTGCTAGAGTTCCCCTAGCGGGAGTAGGCAATGAGCAGTTCTTC. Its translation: CSARVPLAGVGNEQFF.

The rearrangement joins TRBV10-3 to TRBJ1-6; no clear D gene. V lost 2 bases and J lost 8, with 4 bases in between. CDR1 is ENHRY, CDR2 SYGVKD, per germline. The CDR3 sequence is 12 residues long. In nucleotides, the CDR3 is TGTGCCATCAGTGAGAGGGATTCACCCCTCCACTTT. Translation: CAISERDSPLHF.

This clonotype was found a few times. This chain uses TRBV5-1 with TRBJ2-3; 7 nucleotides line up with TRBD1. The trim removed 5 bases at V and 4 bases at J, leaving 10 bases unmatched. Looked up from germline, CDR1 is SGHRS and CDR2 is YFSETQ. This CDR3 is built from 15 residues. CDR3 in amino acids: CASRATGDRADTQYF. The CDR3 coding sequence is TGCGCCAGCAGGGCTACAGGGGATAGGGCAGATACGCAGTATTTT.

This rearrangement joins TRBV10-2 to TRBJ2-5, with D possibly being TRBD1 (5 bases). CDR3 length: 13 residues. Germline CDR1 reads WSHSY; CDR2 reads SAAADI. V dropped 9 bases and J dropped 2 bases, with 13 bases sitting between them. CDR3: CASGASSQETQYF. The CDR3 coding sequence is TGCGCCAGTGGGGCCTCCTCTCAAGAGACCCAGTACTTC.

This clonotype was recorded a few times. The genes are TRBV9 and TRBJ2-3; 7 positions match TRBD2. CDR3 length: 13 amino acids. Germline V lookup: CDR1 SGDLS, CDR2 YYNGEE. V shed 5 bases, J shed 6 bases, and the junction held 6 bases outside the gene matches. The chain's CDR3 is CASSTTSRDTQYF. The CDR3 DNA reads TGTGCCAGCAGTACGACTAGCAGGGATACGCAGTATTTT.

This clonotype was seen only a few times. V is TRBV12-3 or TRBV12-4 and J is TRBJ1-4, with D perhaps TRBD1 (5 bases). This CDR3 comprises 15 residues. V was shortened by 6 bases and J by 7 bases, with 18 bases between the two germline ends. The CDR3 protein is CASSPSRAGSEKLFF. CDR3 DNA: TGTGCCAGCAGCCCCTCCAGGGCGGGTTCTGAAAAACTGTTTTTT.

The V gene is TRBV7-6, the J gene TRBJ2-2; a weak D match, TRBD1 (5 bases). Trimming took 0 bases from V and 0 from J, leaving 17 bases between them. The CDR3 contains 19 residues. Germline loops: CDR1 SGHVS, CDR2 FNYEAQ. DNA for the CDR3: TGTGCCAGCAGCTTAGCGCCGTCAGGGCTGGGTGCGAACACCGGGGAGCTGTTTTTT. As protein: CASSLAPSGLGANTGELFF.

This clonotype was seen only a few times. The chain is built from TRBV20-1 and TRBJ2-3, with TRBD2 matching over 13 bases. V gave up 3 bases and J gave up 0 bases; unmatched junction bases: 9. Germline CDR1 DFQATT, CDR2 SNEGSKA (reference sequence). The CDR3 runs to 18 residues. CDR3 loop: CSARALTSGRPSTDTQYF. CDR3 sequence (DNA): TGCAGTGCTAGGGCCCTGACTAGCGGGAGGCCGAGCACAGATACGCAGTATTTT.

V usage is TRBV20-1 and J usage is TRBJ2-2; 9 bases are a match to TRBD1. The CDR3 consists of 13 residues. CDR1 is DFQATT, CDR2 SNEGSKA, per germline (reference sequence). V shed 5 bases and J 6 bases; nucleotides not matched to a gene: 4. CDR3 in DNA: TGCAGTGCTCCAAACAGGGGGCCCGGGGAGCTGTTTTTT. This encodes CSAPNRGPGELFF.

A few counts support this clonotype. The CDR3 nucleotides are TGTGCCAGCTTTCAAACTAGCGGGGAGAACAATGAGCAGTTCTTC. Its translation is CASFQTSGENNEQFF. This rearrangement joins TRBV6-2 or TRBV6-3 to TRBJ2-1; 10 positions agree with TRBD2. The germline gives CDR1 MNHEY, CDR2 SVGEGT. With 8 bases clipped from V and 5 bases from J, the junction kept 9 bases outside the gene matches. This CDR3 has 15 residues.

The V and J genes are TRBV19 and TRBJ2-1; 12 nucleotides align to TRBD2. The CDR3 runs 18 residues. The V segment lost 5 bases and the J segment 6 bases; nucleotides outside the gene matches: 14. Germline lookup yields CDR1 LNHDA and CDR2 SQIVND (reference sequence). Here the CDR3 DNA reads TGTGCCAGTAGTCCCCAACGGACTAGCGGGAACTCGGGCAATGAGCAGTTCTTC. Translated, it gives CASSPQRTSGNSGNEQFF.

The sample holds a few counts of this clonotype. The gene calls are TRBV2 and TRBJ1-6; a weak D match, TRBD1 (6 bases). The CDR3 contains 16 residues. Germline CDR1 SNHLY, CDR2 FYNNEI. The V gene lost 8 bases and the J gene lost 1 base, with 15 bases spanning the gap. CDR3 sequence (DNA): TGTGCCAGCGGAAAAGCAGGGGTATCCTATAATTCACCCCTCCACTTT. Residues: CASGKAGVSYNSPLHF.

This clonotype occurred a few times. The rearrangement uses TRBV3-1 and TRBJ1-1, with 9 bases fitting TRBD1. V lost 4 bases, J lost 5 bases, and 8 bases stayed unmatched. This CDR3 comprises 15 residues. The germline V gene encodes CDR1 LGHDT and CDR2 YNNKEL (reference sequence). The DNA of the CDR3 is TGTGCCAGCAGCCTATTGACAGGGGGAAAGACTGAAGCTTTCTTT. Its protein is CASSLLTGGKTEAFF.